The clone carrying this TCR beta chain was seen a handful of times. Advanced solid tumors lacking tumor-infiltrating lymphocytes characterized eligible patients. Gene-specific TRAV and TRBV primers were used for first-strand cDNA, covering alpha and beta chains. TCRs were put through approximately 21 PCR cycles of amplification with Phusion. A constant-region primer and the V-primer adapter served as the primer pair. TCRdb ran MiXCR on the reads and lists one entry per CDR3 protein. The profile covers around 10,000 distinct CDR3 sequences, with about 47% appearing a single time and 7.5% to 9% taken by the ten largest. This specimen comes from a study of low-dose radiotherapy and immunotherapy resistance in tumors. Study details: A dose of 1 Gy per fraction every two weeks went to Cohort 2, totaling 13 Gy over 26 weeks.

The V and J ends lost 6 bases and 2 bases respectively, with 20 bases between them. The CDR3 is 16 residues long. Germline CDR1 reads MDHEN; CDR2 reads SYDVKM. The TCR originated in a human donor with advanced metastatic prostate, ovarian, gallbladder or colorectal cancer (not recorded which). This table probably holds off-target reads from a library built for another chain. The gene calls are TRBV28 and TRBJ2-7; perhaps TRBD1 as D (6 bases). The CDR3 region has the DNA TGTGCCAGCAGCCAAACCGACAGGCTGCTCACCTACGAGCAGTACTTC. It specifies CASSQTDRLLTYEQYF.